The 11 T cell receptor beta chains in this list originate from one sample, sequenced in a study of cytomegalovirus exposure and HLA in healthy donors. Amplification used 60 Vbeta primers and 13 Jbeta primers. Sequenced by immunoSEQ multiplex PCR; TCRdb stores in-frame clones only, minus some. The top ten clones hold around 6.3% of a sample with 80,000 to 95,000 clones, under 80% of them seen once. Sequenced sample: PBMCs. The receptors come from a woman in her 30s in good health and CMV-seronegative.

The chain has TRBV5-1 and TRBJ2-5, with 8 bases fitting TRBD2. CDR3 length: 15 amino acids. V gave up 4 bases and J gave up 5 bases; unmatched junction bases: 10. Germline CDR1 is SGHRS and CDR2 is YFSETQ. This chain's CDR3 is CASSRVAGGEETQYF. DNA of the CDR3: TGCGCCAGCAGCCGTGTGGCGGGGGGAGAGGAGACCCAGTACTTC.

This clone has just a few counts. The V call is TRBV10-1, the J call TRBJ2-7; D gene uncertain. V was cut by 0 bases and J by 7 bases, with 10 bases left in between. This CDR3 has 13 amino acids. Germline V lookup: CDR1 WNHNN, CDR2 SYGVQD (reference sequence). CDR3 amino acids: CASSESRLREQYF. The CDR3 nucleotides read TGCGCCAGCAGTGAGTCGCGGTTACGAGAGCAGTACTTC.

The chain carries TRBV6-5 and TRBJ2-7, with a weak D call TRBD1 (5 bases). Trimming shortened V by 6 bases and J by 3 bases, and 12 bases separated the two germline ends. Germline CDR1 MNHEY, CDR2 SVGAGI. The CDR3 runs to 13 residues. The CDR3 loop reads CASSRVTGYEQYF. CDR3 bases: TGTGCCAGCAGCAGGGTTACTGGCTACGAGCAGTACTTC.

The chain employs TRBV30 and TRBJ2-5, with 9 positions matching TRBD2. TRBJ2-7 matches the DNA end more closely, so the J call is doubtful. Germline V gene lookup returns CDR1 GTSNPN and CDR2 SVGIG (reference sequence). The CDR3 loop spans 13 amino acids. For the CDR3, the DNA is TGTGCCAGTAGCGGGAGAAGCTCCTACGAGCAGTACTTC. Translation gives CASSGRSSYEQYF.

This chain links TRBV5-1 with TRBJ2-5; TRBD2 matches 10 bases. The CDR3 is 15 amino acids. Germline trimming cut 4 bases from V and 3 bases from J; bases unmatched to any gene: 6. Germline V gene sequence: CDR1 SGHRS, CDR2 YFSETQ. CDR3 nucleotides: TGCGCCAGCAGCAGTAGCGGGGGGCCCGAAGAGACCCAGTACTTC. It specifies CASSSSGGPEETQYF.

The chain couples TRBV5-1 to TRBJ2-2; 10 positions agree with TRBD1. CDR1 SGHRS and CDR2 YFSETQ come from the germline V gene. CDR3 length: 17 residues. V trimming: 4 bases; J trimming: 6 bases; junction bases outside the gene matches: 12. The CDR3 reads CASSEGTGVVRPGELFF. The CDR3 DNA reads as TGCGCCAGCAGCGAGGGGACAGGGGTCGTAAGACCCGGGGAGCTGTTTTTT. The full variable domain, completed using reference TRBV5-1 and TRBJ2-2, is KAGVTQTPRYLIKTRGQQVTLSCSPISGHRSVSWYQQTPGQGLQFLFEYFSETQRNKGNFPGRFSGRQFSNSRSEMNVSTLELGDSALYLCASSEGTGVVRPGELFFGEGSRLTVL.

This clone was observed a single time. This rearrangement joins TRBV30 to TRBJ2-2; D perhaps matches TRBD2 (6 bases). Trimming cost V 1 base and J 4 bases, with 16 bases left between them. The CDR3 sequence is 16 residues long. The germline CDR1 and CDR2 sequences are GTSNPN and SVGIG (reference sequence). The CDR3 DNA reads as TGTGCCTGGAGTGCCGCCATAGGGAGGCCCACCGGGGAGCTGTTTTTT. Translating it yields CAWSAAIGRPTGELFF.

The rearrangement joins TRBV19 to TRBJ2-7; D not resolved. The V gene's germline CDR1 is LNHDA and CDR2 SQIVND (reference sequence). This CDR3 has 14 amino acids. V was cut by 1 base and J by 2 bases, with 9 bases left in between. The CDR3, as DNA: TGTGCCAGTAGTATAGGCGGTGGAACCTACGAGCAGTACTTC. Translation gives CASSIGGGTYEQYF.

Only a few counts were recorded for this clone. This chain connects TRBV29-1 to TRBJ2-7, with 8 nucleotides matching TRBD1. The CDR3 loop spans 12 amino acids. Trimming took 6 bases from V and 2 from J; bases not matched to a gene: 3. The germline V gene encodes CDR1 SQVTM and CDR2 ANQGSEA. The CDR3 here is CSVGTGPYEQYF. The CDR3 DNA follows: TGCAGCGTGGGGACAGGACCCTACGAGCAGTACTTC.

The V and J genes are TRBV5-4 and TRBJ2-7; possibly TRBD2 for D (5 bases). The germline V gene encodes CDR1 SGHNT and CDR2 YYREEE (reference sequence). CDR3 length: 12 amino acids. V dropped 0 bases and J dropped 4 bases, with 5 bases sitting between them. The CDR3 is CASSLGEYEQYF. Written as DNA, the CDR3 is TGTGCCAGCAGCTTGGGGGAGTACGAGCAGTACTTC. Variable domain in full (rest from reference TRBV5-4 and TRBJ2-7): ETGVTQSPTHLIKTRGQQVTLRCSSQSGHNTVSWYQQALGQGPQFIFQYYREEENGRGNFPPRFSGLQFPNYSSELNVNALELDDSALYLCASSLGEYEQYFGPGTRLTVT.

Remarks on this clone: Different DNA sequences within this sample yield the same CDR3. The rearrangement joins TRBV27 to TRBJ1-5; the D is unclear. The CDR3 extends over 13 amino acids. From germline, CDR1 is MNHEY and CDR2 SMNVEV (reference sequence). V was clipped by 6 bases and J by 1 base, with 7 bases between them. The DNA for the CDR3 is TGTGCCAGCAGCTTACAGAGCAATCAGCCCCAGCATTTT. The encoded protein is CASSLQSNQPQHF.